This entry features one TCR beta chain sequence. The V and J ends lost 4 bases and 6 bases respectively, with 10 bases between them. Germline lookup yields CDR1 SQVTM and CDR2 ANQGSEA. CDR3 length equals 12 residues. The data belong to a study of blood T cell repertoires in COVID-19. As for the study in general: Acute and convalescent COVID-19 samples came from the United States, Italy and Spain. T cells, B-cell-depleted T cells, or PBMCs provided the cDNA or gDNA that served as material.

Study processing details: Amplification of reference gene primers was used by the study to estimate nucleated cell counts. Measured with immunoSEQ multiplex PCR; TCRdb has only the in-frame clones, and not every one. V and J calls plus clone size are reproduced from that table; the DNA served to infer D and trimming. This table has some 250,000 clones, 85% to 90% appearing once. The source is a man aged 55 to 69 with acute or convalescent COVID-19. This chain uses TRBV29-1 with TRBJ1-5; D ambiguous. The sequenced material came from peripheral blood. The DNA of the CDR3 is TGCAGCGTTGGCAGCTCGGGTCAGCCCCAGCATTTT. Translation: CSVGSSGQPQHF.